The 5 T cell receptor beta chains listed next were all sequenced from one sample in a study of human T cells and chemical hapten exposure. Each CDR3 protein gets one entry after TCRdb re-called the RACE reads with MiXCR. The table records more than 250,000 distinct CDR3 sequences, about 8.6% of them present only once. Noted time point: pre-sensitization, week 0. Stated treatment: therapeutic diphenylcyclopropenone sensitization with weekly scalp DPC. The starting material was whole blood, obtained in connection with sensitization to the hapten diphenylcyclopropenone (DPC). These receptors all come from a woman between 40 and 50 years old with alopecia areata. Some clones in this sample may be carry-over from other donors' samples.

This clonotype was picked up a small number of times. The V call is TRBV10-3, the J call TRBJ1-2, with a possible D match to TRBD1 (5 bases). V lost 5 bases to trimming and J lost 8 bases, with 15 bases between them. The germline V gene has CDR1 ENHRY and CDR2 SYGVKD. The CDR3 covers 13 residues. CDR3 loop: CAISFFDSQGYTF. The CDR3 bases are TGTGCCATCAGTTTTTTCGACAGTCAAGGCTACACCTTC.

Concerning this clonotype: A junction end diverges from the germline sequence, so it may reflect a read error. This chain's CDR3 is CASSFGPGREMFF. CDR3 nucleotides: TGTGCCAGCAGTTTCGGGCCCGGCAGGGAGATGTTTTTT. V and J are TRBV12-3 or TRBV12-4 and TRBJ2-2; D may correspond to TRBD1 or TRBD2 (5 bases each). CDR3 length: 13 amino acids.

In this sample, this clonotype turned up many times. The chain recombines TRBV15 with TRBJ1-2; 9 bases align to TRBD1. CDR3 length equals 13 residues. Per the germline V gene, CDR1 is LNHNV and CDR2 is YYDKDF (reference sequence). With V trimmed by 5 bases and J by 4 bases, 2 bases remained unmatched. The CDR3 reads CATSETGGYGYTF. For the CDR3, the DNA is TGTGCCACCAGCGAGACAGGGGGCTATGGCTACACCTTC.

The V call is TRBV5-6, the J call TRBJ2-1; D is uncertain. V lost 1 base and J lost 4, with 9 bases in between. The CDR3 has 14 residues. In germline, CDR1 is SGHDT, CDR2 YYEEEE. CDR3: CASSLRWNYNEQFF. CDR3 DNA: TGTGCCAGCAGCTTGAGGTGGAATTACAATGAGCAGTTCTTC. The full variable domain, its missing parts supplied by reference TRBV5-6 and TRBJ2-1, is DAGVTQSPTHLIKTRGQQVTLRCSPKSGHDTVSWYQQALGQGPQFIFQYYEEEERQRGNFPDRFSGHQFPNYSSELNVNALLLGDSALYLCASSLRWNYNEQFFGPGTRLTVL.

The chain carries TRBV7-2 and TRBJ2-1; a weak D match, TRBD1 (6 bases). The germline V gene has CDR1 SGHTA and CDR2 FQGNSA. The CDR3 consists of 13 residues. Trimming left V 3 bases short and J 6 bases short, with 9 bases between. CDR3 protein: CASSFGQLNEQFF. In DNA, the CDR3 is TGTGCCAGCAGCTTTGGACAGCTCAATGAGCAGTTCTTC.